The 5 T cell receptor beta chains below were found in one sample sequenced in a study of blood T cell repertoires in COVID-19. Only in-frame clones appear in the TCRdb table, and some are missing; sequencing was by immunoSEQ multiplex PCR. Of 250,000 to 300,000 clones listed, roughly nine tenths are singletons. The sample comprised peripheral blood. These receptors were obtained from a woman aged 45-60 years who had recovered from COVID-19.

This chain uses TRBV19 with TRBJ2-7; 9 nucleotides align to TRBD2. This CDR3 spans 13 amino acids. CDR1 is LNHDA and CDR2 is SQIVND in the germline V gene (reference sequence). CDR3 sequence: CAAGGPRSEEQYF. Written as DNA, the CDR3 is TGTGCGGCGGGGGGGCCCCGCTCTGAAGAGCAGTACTTC.

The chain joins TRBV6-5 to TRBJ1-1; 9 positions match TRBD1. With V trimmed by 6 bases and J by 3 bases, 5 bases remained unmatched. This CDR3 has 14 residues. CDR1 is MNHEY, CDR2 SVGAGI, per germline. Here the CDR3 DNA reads TGTGCCAGCAGGCCGGGGGACAGGGACACTGAAGCTTTCTTT. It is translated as CASRPGDRDTEAFF.

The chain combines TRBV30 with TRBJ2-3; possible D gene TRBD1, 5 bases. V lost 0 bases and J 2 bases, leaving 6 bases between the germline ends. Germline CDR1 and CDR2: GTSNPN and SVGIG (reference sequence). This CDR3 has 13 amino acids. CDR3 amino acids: CAWSVGLTDTQYF. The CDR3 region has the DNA TGTGCCTGGAGTGTGGGGCTCACAGATACGCAGTATTTT.

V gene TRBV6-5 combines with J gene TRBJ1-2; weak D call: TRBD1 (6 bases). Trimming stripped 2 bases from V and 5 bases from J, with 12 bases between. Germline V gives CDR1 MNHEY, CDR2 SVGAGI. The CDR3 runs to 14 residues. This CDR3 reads CASSYGGARYGYTF. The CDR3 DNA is TGTGCCAGCAGTTACGGGGGGGCGCGGTATGGCTACACCTTC.

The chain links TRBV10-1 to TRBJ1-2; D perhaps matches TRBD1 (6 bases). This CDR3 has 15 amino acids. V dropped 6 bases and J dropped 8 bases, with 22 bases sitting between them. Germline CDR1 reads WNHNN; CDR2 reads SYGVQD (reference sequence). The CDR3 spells CASRKIQGSPDGYTF. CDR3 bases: TGCGCCAGCAGGAAAATTCAGGGGAGCCCGGACGGCTACACCTTC.